A selection of T cell receptor beta chains follows, all from one sample in a study of preoperative IRX-2 immunotherapy in early breast cancer. Clones were sequenced by immunoSEQ multiplex PCR, and TCRdb holds only the in-frame ones, with some missing. This sample has hundreds of clones, with roughly 84% found just once. Collection took place from a patient treated with IRX-2 immunotherapy. These receptors were collected from a human donor with breast cancer. Each CDR3 is given without its conserved first and last residue. D genes are given only for firm matches. Clone size is not always given. Where it is, it says once, few, many or a class for expanded clones.

j_call	d_call	v_call	clone_size	cdr3_aa
TRBJ2-3	-	TRBV11-3	few	ASSLGVGGGLDTQY
TRBJ1-1	TRBD1	TRBV6-8	-	ASRKDRGNMNTEAF
TRBJ2-4	-	TRBV11-3	-	ASSPGGPGAKNIQY
TRBJ1-6	-	TRBV6-8	-	ASSPVRLNSPLH
TRBJ2-2	TRBD1	TRBV6-8	-	ASTTLGTGNTGELF
TRBJ2-1	-	TRBV6-8	once	ASSYLSSYNEQF
TRBJ2-4	-	TRBV7-5	once	ASSFVGTASIQY
TRBJ1-5	TRBD1	TRBV28	-	ASSFPGQTTSNQPQH
TRBJ2-2	TRBD2	TRBV11-3	-	ASSLRSGGIGELF
TRBJ1-3	TRBD1	TRBV10-2	-	ASSRRQGAGSSGNTIY
TRBJ2-7	-	TRBV14	-	ASSQRVGYEQY
TRBJ2-1	TRBD2	TRBV11-3	-	ASSLDGSAGGIKQF
TRBJ2-1	-	TRBV19	-	ASSSGLRVDEQF
TRBJ2-7	-	TRBV6-8	-	ASRRGPYEQY
TRBJ2-3	TRBD2	TRBV6-8	-	ASSYSVGRAGNTQY
TRBJ1-1	-	TRBV19	-	ASSIIRDPESLGTEAF
TRBJ1-2	-	TRBV7-1	-	ASSSRQRYGYT